This T cell receptor beta chain was identified during a study of human T cells and chemical hapten exposure. Findings of the study overall: Among TCRs, those above 1 in 1000 frequency were unaffected by DPC sensitization.

V was pared by 5 bases and J by 10 bases, with 8 bases of the junction left unmatched. CDR3 length equals 16 residues. Germline assignment: CDR1 MNHEY and CDR2 SMNVEV (reference sequence). The sample holds a few counts of this clonotype. Its specificity is unknown. Unfractionated whole blood served as the source for total RNA extraction. Individual cDNA molecules each carried unique molecular identifiers attached by the library. In the original processing: Ranging from about 20,000 to 750,000, TCR counts per sample had a median value of approximately 95,000. MiXCR, run by TCRdb on the 5' RACE reads, gives a single entry per CDR3 protein. The V and J calls were not made by the authors but by TCRdb's processing. Altogether 130,000 or so distinct CDR3 sequences are present, roughly 4% being singletons, with the ten largest covering 1.3% to 1.5%.

The chain employs TRBV27 and TRBJ2-1; 16 nucleotides agree with TRBD2. This clonotype was obtained from a female donor in good health. CDR3 DNA: TGTGCCAGCAGTAGACTAGGGACTAGCGGGGGGGGCGAGCAGTTCTTC. This encodes CASSRLGTSGGGEQFF.